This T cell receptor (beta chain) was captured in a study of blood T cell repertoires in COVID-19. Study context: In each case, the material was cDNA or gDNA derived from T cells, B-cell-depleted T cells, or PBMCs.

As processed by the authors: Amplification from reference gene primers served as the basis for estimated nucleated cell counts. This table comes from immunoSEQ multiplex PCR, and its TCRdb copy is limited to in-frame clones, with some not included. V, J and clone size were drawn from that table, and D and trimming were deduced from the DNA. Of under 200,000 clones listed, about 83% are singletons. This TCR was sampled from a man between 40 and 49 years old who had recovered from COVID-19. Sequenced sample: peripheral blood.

As DNA, the CDR3 is TGTGCCAGCAGCCCGGACTCAGGCGAGCATACGCAGTATTTT. This encodes CASSPDSGEHTQYF. J is TRBJ2-3 and V is TRBV3-1 (or the pseudogene TRBV3-2), with D tentatively TRBD2 (5 bases). Germline CDR1 LGHDT, CDR2 YNNKEL (reference sequence). This CDR3 has 14 residues. V lost 4 bases, J lost 7 bases, and 15 bases lay in between.